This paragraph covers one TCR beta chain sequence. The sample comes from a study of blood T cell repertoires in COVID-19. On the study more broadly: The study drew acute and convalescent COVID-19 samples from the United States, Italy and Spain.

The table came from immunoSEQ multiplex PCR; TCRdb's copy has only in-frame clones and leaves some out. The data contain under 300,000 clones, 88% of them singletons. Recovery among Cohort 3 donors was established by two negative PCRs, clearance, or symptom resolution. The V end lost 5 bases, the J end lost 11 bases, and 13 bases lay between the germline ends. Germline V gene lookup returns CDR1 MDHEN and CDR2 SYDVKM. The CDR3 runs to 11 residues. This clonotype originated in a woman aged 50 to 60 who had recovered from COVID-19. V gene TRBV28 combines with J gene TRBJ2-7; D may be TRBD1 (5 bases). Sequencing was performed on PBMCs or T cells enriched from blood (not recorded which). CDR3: CASSQNSGKYF. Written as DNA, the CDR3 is TGTGCCAGCAGTCAGAACTCAGGGAAGTACTTC.